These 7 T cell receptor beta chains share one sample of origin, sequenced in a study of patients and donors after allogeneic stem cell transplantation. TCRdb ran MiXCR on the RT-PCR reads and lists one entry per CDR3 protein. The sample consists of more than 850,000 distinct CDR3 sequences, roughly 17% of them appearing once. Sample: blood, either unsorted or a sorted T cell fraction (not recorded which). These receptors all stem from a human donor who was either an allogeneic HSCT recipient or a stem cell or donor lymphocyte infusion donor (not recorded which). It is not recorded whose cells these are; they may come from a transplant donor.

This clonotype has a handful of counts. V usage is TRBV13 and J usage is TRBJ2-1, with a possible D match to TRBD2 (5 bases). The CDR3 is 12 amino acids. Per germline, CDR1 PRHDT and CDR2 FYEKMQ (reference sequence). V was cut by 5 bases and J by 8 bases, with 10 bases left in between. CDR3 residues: CASSMSGYEQFF. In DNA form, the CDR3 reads TGTGCCAGCAGCATGAGCGGTTATGAGCAGTTCTTC. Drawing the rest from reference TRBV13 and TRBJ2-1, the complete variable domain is AAGVIQSPRHLIKEKRETATLKCYPIPRHDTVYWYQQGPGQDPQFLISFYEKMQSDKGSIPDRFSAQQFSDYHSELNMSSLELGDSALYFCASSMSGYEQFFGPGTRLTVL.

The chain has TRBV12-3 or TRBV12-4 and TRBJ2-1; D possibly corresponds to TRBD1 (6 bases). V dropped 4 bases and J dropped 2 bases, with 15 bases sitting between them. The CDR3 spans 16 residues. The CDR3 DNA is TGTGCCAGCAGTTCATATTCGGCAGGGGCCTACAATGAGCAGTTCTTC. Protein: CASSSYSAGAYNEQFF.

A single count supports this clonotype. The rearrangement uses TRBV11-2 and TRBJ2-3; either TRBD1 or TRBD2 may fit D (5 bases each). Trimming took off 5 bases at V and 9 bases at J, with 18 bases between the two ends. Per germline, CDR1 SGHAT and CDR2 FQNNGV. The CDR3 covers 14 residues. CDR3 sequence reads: CASSLGTDPGTQYF. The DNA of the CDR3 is TGTGCCAGCAGCCTCGGGACCGACCCAGGGACGCAGTATTTT.

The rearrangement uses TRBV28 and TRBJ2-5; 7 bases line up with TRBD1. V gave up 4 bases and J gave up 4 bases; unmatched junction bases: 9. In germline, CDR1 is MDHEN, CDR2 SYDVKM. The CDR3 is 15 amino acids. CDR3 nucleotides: TGTGCCAGCAGTTCGGTGGGACAGTTAGGAGAGACCCAGTACTTC. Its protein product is CASSSVGQLGETQYF.

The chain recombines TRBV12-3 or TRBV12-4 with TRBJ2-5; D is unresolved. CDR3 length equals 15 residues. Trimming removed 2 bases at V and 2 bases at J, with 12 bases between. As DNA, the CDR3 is TGTGCCAGCAGTTTACCTGGGTCTCGACAAGAGACCCAGTACTTC. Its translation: CASSLPGSRQETQYF.

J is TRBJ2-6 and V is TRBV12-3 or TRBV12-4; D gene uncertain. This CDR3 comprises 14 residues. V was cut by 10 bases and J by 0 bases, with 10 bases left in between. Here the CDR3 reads CATCAGSGANVLTF. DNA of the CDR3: TGTGCCACCTGCGCAGGCTCTGGGGCCAACGTCCTGACTTTC.

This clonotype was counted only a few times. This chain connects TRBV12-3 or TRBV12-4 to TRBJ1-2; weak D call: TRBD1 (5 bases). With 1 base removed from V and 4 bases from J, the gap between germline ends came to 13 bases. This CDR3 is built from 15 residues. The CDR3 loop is CASSLGEGQLYGYTF. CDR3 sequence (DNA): TGTGCCAGCAGTTTAGGGGAGGGGCAGCTCTATGGCTACACCTTC.